The source of this T cell receptor beta chain is a study of human T cells and chemical hapten exposure. The time point here: patch test 3, about 24 weeks after DPC sensitization. Treatment in this sample: therapeutic diphenylcyclopropenone sensitization with weekly scalp DPC. Trimming shortened V by 7 bases and J by 9 bases, and 18 bases separated the two germline ends. CDR3 length: 12 residues. The V gene's germline CDR1 is SQVTM and CDR2 ANQGSEA. TCRdb processed the RACE reads anew with MiXCR; each CDR3 protein has one entry. The sample has under 130,000 distinct CDR3 sequences; less than 35% are singletons. This clonotype was detected only a few times.

The receptor's source is a man aged 40-49 years with alopecia areata. Some clones in this sample may be carry-over from other donors' samples. The V and J genes are TRBV29-1 and TRBJ2-5; D might be TRBD2 (5 bases). The specimen was whole blood, collected in connection with sensitization to the hapten diphenylcyclopropenone (DPC). This CDR3 reads CSAADPPGAQYF. The DNA of the CDR3 is TGCAGCGCCGCCGATCCCCCCGGGGCCCAGTACTTC.